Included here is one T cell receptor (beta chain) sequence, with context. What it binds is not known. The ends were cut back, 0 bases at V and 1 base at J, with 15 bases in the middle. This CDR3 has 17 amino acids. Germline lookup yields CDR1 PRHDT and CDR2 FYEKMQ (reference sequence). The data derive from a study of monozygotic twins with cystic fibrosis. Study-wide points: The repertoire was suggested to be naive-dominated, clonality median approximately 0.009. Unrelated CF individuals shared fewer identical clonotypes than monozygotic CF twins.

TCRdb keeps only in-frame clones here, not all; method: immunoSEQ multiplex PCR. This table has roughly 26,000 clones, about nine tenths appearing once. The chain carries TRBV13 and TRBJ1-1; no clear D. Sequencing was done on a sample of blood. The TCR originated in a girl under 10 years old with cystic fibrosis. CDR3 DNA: TGTGCCAGCAGCTTAGGCCTTACAGAGCTTTCGAACACTGAAGCTTTCTTT. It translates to CASSLGLTELSNTEAFF.